Following are 25 T cell receptor beta chains from one sample sequenced in a study of shared clonotypes between healthy human individuals. Only in-frame clones appear in the TCRdb table, and some are missing; sequencing was by immunoSEQ multiplex PCR. The table records about 2 million clones, over 85% of them present only once. Positively selected for CCR7, the CD45RO-negative cells used as naive CD8 cells excluded terminally differentiated effector memory CD45RA+ cells. The sample was naive CD8+ T cells sorted from blood. The receptors derive from a man aged 18 to 29 in good health.

This chain links TRBV5-5 with TRBJ1-6, with D uncertain. The CDR3 length is 12 residues. Trimming cost V 4 bases and J 9 bases, with 8 bases left between them. CDR1 and CDR2 (germline): SGHKS, YYEKEE (reference sequence). CDR3 region: CASSAGSSPLHF. CDR3 nucleotides: TGTGCCAGCAGCGCGGGGAGTTCACCCCTCCACTTT.

J is TRBJ2-1 and V is TRBV27, with TRBD2 matching 10 bases. V lost 3 bases to trimming and J lost 3 bases; unmatched junction nucleotides: 8. This CDR3 has 17 residues. CDR1 and CDR2 (germline): MNHEY, SMNVEV (reference sequence). The CDR3 region is CASSFPEREGDYNEQFF. The CDR3 DNA sequence: TGTGCCAGCAGTTTCCCCGAGCGGGAGGGGGACTACAATGAGCAGTTCTTC.

This chain links TRBV5-1 with TRBJ2-7, with 10 bases aligning to TRBD2. In germline, CDR1 is SGHRS, CDR2 YFSETQ. With 3 bases clipped from V and 2 bases from J, the junction kept 8 bases outside the gene matches. This CDR3 spans 16 amino acids. CDR3 in amino acids: CASSSQREGWAYEQYF. CDR3 sequence (DNA): TGCGCCAGCAGCTCCCAGCGGGAGGGTTGGGCCTACGAGCAGTACTTC. Combining the CDR3 with reference TRBV5-1 and TRBJ2-7 gives the whole variable domain KAGVTQTPRYLIKTRGQQVTLSCSPISGHRSVSWYQQTPGQGLQFLFEYFSETQRNKGNFPGRFSGRQFSNSRSEMNVSTLELGDSALYLCASSSQREGWAYEQYFGPGTRLTVT.

The chain carries TRBV19 and TRBJ2-7; 8 bases align to TRBD2. With V trimmed by 9 bases and J by 11 bases, 9 bases remained unmatched. The CDR3 sequence is 11 residues long. Germline CDR1 LNHDA, CDR2 SQIVND (reference sequence). The CDR3 bases are TGTGCCAGCCATTCCGGGAGGGAAGAGTACTTC. Residues: CASHSGREEYF.

The chain combines TRBV27 with TRBJ1-2, with D perhaps matching TRBD1 (5 bases). The germline CDR1 and CDR2 sequences are MNHEY and SMNVEV (reference sequence). CDR3 length: 12 amino acids. Trimming left V 8 bases short and J 7 bases short, with 14 bases between. CDR3 residues: CASGLRDGGYTF. CDR3 nucleotides: TGTGCCAGCGGATTACGGGACGGTGGCTACACCTTC.

The chain carries TRBV30 and TRBJ2-3; D not resolved. The CDR3 extends over 13 amino acids. The ends were cut back, 5 bases at V and 0 bases at J, with 9 bases in the middle. In germline, CDR1 is GTSNPN, CDR2 SVGIG (reference sequence). The CDR3 nucleotides read TGTGCCTGGGACATCGCTAGCACAGATACGCAGTATTTT. Encoded protein: CAWDIASTDTQYF.

In regard to this clone: Other DNA variants within this sample encode the same CDR3. J is TRBJ1-1 and V is TRBV4-3; a possible D gene is TRBD1 (6 bases). The V and J ends lost 0 bases and 4 bases respectively, with 9 bases between them. This CDR3 is built from 14 residues. Germline CDR1 and CDR2: LGHNA and YSLEER. The CDR3 loop reads CASSQDRGLTEAFF. The CDR3, as DNA: TGCGCCAGCAGCCAAGACAGGGGTCTCACTGAAGCTTTCTTT.

About this clone: Other nucleotide sequences from this sample produce the same CDR3. The chain couples TRBV4-3 to TRBJ2-1; 8 bases are shared with TRBD2. The CDR3 is 16 amino acids. V dropped 0 bases and J dropped 3; count of bases not matched to a gene: 4. CDR1 is LGHNA and CDR2 is YSLEER in the germline V gene. CDR3 DNA: TGCGCCAGCAGCCAAGATGGGGCGGGAGGCTACAATGAGCAGTTCTTC. The encoded protein is CASSQDGAGGYNEQFF.

Here the CDR3 reads CASSYSASGGGVQYF. CDR3 DNA: TGTGCCAGCAGTTACTCGGCTAGCGGGGGTGGCGTGCAGTACTTC. The chain combines TRBV6-5 with TRBJ2-7; 10 bases align to TRBD2. Per the germline V gene, CDR1 is MNHEY and CDR2 is SVGAGI. V shed 0 bases and J 9 bases; nucleotides not matched to a gene: 8. The CDR3 is made up of 15 amino acids.

The J gene is TRBJ2-6, the V gene TRBV27; TRBD1 might be the D (5 bases). V lost 8 bases and J lost 0, with 14 bases in between. Germline-derived CDR1 and CDR2 are MNHEY and SMNVEV (reference sequence). The CDR3 runs to 16 residues. The CDR3 DNA reads as TGTGCCAGCGCAGACCAGACAGTCTCTGGGGCCAACGTCCTGACTTTC. It translates to CASADQTVSGANVLTF.

J is TRBJ2-1 and V is TRBV30, with TRBD1 matching 7 bases. Germline trimming cut 5 bases from V and 0 bases from J; bases unmatched to any gene: 7. This CDR3 is 15 amino acids long. Germline V gene data show CDR1 as GTSNPN and CDR2 as SVGIG (reference sequence). In DNA form, the CDR3 reads TGTGCCTGGGATAAGACAGGGAGCTCCTACAATGAGCAGTTCTTC. It specifies CAWDKTGSSYNEQFF.

The chain uses TRBV2 and TRBJ1-4; 7 bases map to TRBD1. J lost 4 bases, V lost 11 bases, and 7 bases had no gene match. CDR3 size: 13 residues. CDR1 and CDR2 from the germline V gene are SNHLY and FYNNEI. CDR3 amino acids: CACSTGHNEKLFF. CDR3 nucleotide sequence: TGTGCCTGCTCGACAGGGCATAATGAAAAACTGTTTTTT.

The V and J genes are TRBV11-2 and TRBJ2-1, with 12 positions matching TRBD2. The junction had 10 bases not matched to a gene; V was cut back by 4 bases and J by 6 bases. The CDR3 contains 17 residues. Germline CDR1 is SGHAT and CDR2 is FQNNGV. The CDR3 sequence is CASSSLLAGGKSNEQFF. The CDR3 region has the DNA TGTGCCAGCAGCTCTCTGCTAGCGGGAGGGAAAAGCAATGAGCAGTTCTTC.

The chain links TRBV7-8 to TRBJ2-7; TRBD1 agrees at 7 bases. The CDR3 runs 17 residues. Germline V gene lookup returns CDR1 SGHVS and CDR2 FQNEAQ. Trimming took 1 base from V and 1 from J; bases not matched to a gene: 10. CDR3 coding DNA: TGTGCCAGCAGCTTAGAGGCCGACAGGGAAGGATCCTACGAGCAGTACTTC. It is translated as CASSLEADREGSYEQYF.

The chain combines TRBV4-3 with TRBJ1-6; no clear D. From germline, CDR1 is LGHNA and CDR2 YSLEER. This CDR3 comprises 16 residues. Trimming took off 0 bases at V and 2 bases at J, with 8 bases between the two ends. DNA for the CDR3: TGCGCCAGCAGCCAAGAGCAGGCGGCCTATAATTCACCCCTCCACTTT. Its protein is CASSQEQAAYNSPLHF.

The chain uses TRBV7-9 and TRBJ2-7; 12 nucleotides align to TRBD2. The CDR3 has 16 amino acids. From germline, CDR1 is SEHNR and CDR2 FQNEAQ (reference sequence). The V gene end was trimmed by 5 bases and the J gene end by 6 bases; junction bases not matched to a gene: 11. The CDR3 DNA reads TGTGCCAGCAGCGTAATACGGCTAGCGGGGGGGCTCGAGCAGTACTTC. Translated, it gives CASSVIRLAGGLEQYF.

The gene calls are TRBV18 and TRBJ2-7, with D perhaps being TRBD1 or TRBD2 (6 bases each). The CDR3 is made up of 17 amino acids. V dropped 3 bases and J dropped 5 bases, with 23 bases sitting between them. Germline values: CDR1 KGHSH, CDR2 LQKENI. The CDR3, as DNA: TGTGCCAGCTCACCCATTATATTGGGGACGGGGGCCGACGAGCAGTACTTC. Translation gives CASSPIILGTGADEQYF. The variable domain in full, completed from reference TRBV18 and TRBJ2-7, reads NAGVMQNPRHLVRRRGQEARLRCSPMKGHSHVYWYRQLPEEGLKFMVYLQKENIIDESGMPKERFSAEFPKEGPSILRIQQVVRGDSAAYFCASSPIILGTGADEQYFGPGTRLTVT.

The chain uses TRBV6-5 and TRBJ2-7; a weak D match, TRBD1 (6 bases). The CDR3 extends over 14 amino acids. From germline, CDR1 is MNHEY and CDR2 SVGAGI. V was pared by 7 bases and J by 2 bases, with 15 bases between. The CDR3 loop is CASNKQGRPYEQYF. The CDR3 nucleotides are TGTGCCAGCAATAAACAGGGACGTCCCTACGAGCAGTACTTC.

This rearrangement joins TRBV4-3 to TRBJ2-1, with TRBD2 identical over 11 bases. With V trimmed by 0 bases and J by 1 base, 8 bases remained unmatched. Germline CDR1 and CDR2: LGHNA and YSLEER. The CDR3 has 19 residues. CDR3 region: CASSQESLAGGRSYNEQFF. CDR3 DNA: TGCGCCAGCAGCCAAGAAAGCCTAGCGGGAGGTAGGTCCTACAATGAGCAGTTCTTC.

The V and J genes are TRBV28 and TRBJ1-4, with D uncertain. Germline values: CDR1 MDHEN, CDR2 SYDVKM. V was trimmed by 2 bases and J by 0 bases, leaving 10 bases between them. The CDR3 covers 16 residues. CDR3 region: CASSLGRLATNEKLFF. In DNA form, the CDR3 reads TGTGCCAGCAGTTTAGGGCGGTTGGCAACTAATGAAAAACTGTTTTTT.

The chain joins TRBV6-6 to TRBJ1-1; D is unresolved. This CDR3 comprises 14 residues. The germline V gene encodes CDR1 MNHNY and CDR2 SVGAGI (reference sequence). The V end was cut by 1 base, the J end by 2 bases, with 8 bases between. CDR3 nucleotides: TGTGCCAGCAGTTACTACGACCCAAACACTGAAGCTTTCTTT. The encoded protein is CASSYYDPNTEAFF.

The table lists this clone with a count of one. This chain joins TRBV4-1 and TRBJ2-5; 8 bases agree with TRBD1. The CDR3 has 17 residues. V trimming: 4 bases; J trimming: 5 bases; junction bases outside the gene matches: 15. CDR1 is MGHRA and CDR2 is YSYEKL in the germline V gene. CDR3 amino acids: CASSLRRDTGGWETQYF. DNA for the CDR3: TGCGCCAGCAGCCTAAGGCGGGACACAGGGGGGTGGGAGACCCAGTACTTC.

The chain has TRBV4-3 and TRBJ1-1, with D possibly TRBD1 on 5 matching bases. CDR3 length: 13 amino acids. The germline V gene encodes CDR1 LGHNA and CDR2 YSLEER. Between the trimmed V and J ends, which lost 4 bases and 4 bases, there was a span of 10 bases. The CDR3 DNA reads as TGCGCCAGCAGCCTCTTCCAGGGCACTGAAGCTTTCTTT. Protein: CASSLFQGTEAFF.

The chain recombines TRBV28 with TRBJ1-2, with D perhaps matching TRBD1 (5 bases). Germline V gives CDR1 MDHEN, CDR2 SYDVKM. Trimming pared 5 bases from V and 2 bases from J, leaving 12 bases between. This CDR3 comprises 14 residues. CDR3 amino acids: CASSLPQENYGYTF. Here the CDR3 DNA reads TGTGCCAGCAGTCTTCCACAGGAAAACTATGGCTACACCTTC.

This clone has just one count. This rearrangement joins TRBV4-3 to TRBJ2-1; D might be TRBD2 (6 bases). The CDR3 is 15 residues long. Germline V lookup: CDR1 LGHNA, CDR2 YSLEER. The germline V and J ends were trimmed by 0 bases and 12 bases, with 18 bases remaining between them. The CDR3 region is CASSQDLAWDQGQFF. The CDR3 DNA is TGCGCCAGCAGCCAAGATCTAGCGTGGGACCAAGGGCAGTTCTTC.